Each of the 13 T cell receptor beta chains below was sequenced from the same sample in a study of identical twins. In TCRdb, the 5' RACE reads were re-called with MiXCR into one record per CDR3 protein. Counted here are 500,000 to 550,000 distinct CDR3 sequences, roughly a fifth occurring once; the ten biggest clones make up approximately 0.95%. The same sample was also studied in work on T cells expressing NK-cell markers.

The specimen was CD4+ T cells sorted from blood. Receptors originate from a young woman in good health.

The chain has TRBV12-3 or TRBV12-4 and TRBJ2-3, with a possible D match to TRBD1 (6 bases). Between the trimmed V and J ends, which lost 0 bases and 0 bases, there was a span of 13 bases. The CDR3 is 17 residues long. The CDR3 DNA follows: TGTGCCAGCAGTTTAGCTTGGGGGCCCCCTAGCACAGATACGCAGTATTTT. It yields the protein CASSLAWGPPSTDTQYF.

In its sample, this clonotype was seen a few times. V is TRBV5-5 and J is TRBJ2-7; possibly TRBD1 for D (5 bases). CDR1 and CDR2 (germline): SGHKS, YYEKEE (reference sequence). Trimming removed 0 bases at V and 3 bases at J, with 10 bases between. CDR3 length equals 14 residues. The CDR3, as DNA: TGTGCCAGCAGCTTGGGGGGCTTCTACTACGAGCAGTACTTC. As protein: CASSLGGFYYEQYF.

This clonotype was seen only a few times. The CDR3 sequence is CASRHTNTVSGANVLTF. DNA of the CDR3: TGTGCCAGCAGACACACAAATACAGTCTCTGGGGCCAACGTCCTGACTTTC. This rearrangement joins TRBV6-1 to TRBJ2-6; D gene ambiguous. CDR3 length: 17 amino acids. The V end lost 6 bases, the J end lost 0 bases, and 15 bases lay between the germline ends. CDR1 and CDR2 (germline): MNHNS, SASEGT.

This clonotype has only one observation. The gene calls are TRBV20-1 and TRBJ1-2, with 7 bases lining up with TRBD1. With V trimmed by 5 bases and J by 5 bases, 5 bases remained unmatched. This CDR3 is built from 12 residues. From germline, CDR1 is DFQATT and CDR2 SNEGSKA (reference sequence). CDR3 sequence reads: CSAGSGGYGYTF. The CDR3 coding sequence is TGCAGTGCTGGATCAGGGGGTTATGGCTACACCTTC.

This clonotype was counted between two and nine times. V and J are TRBV12-3 or TRBV12-4 and TRBJ1-6, with 9 bases matching TRBD1. The ends lost 6 bases at V and 9 bases at J; junction bases unmatched: 6. The CDR3 sequence is 14 residues long. The CDR3, as DNA: TGTGCCAGCAGCCTCGGACAGGGGACTTCACCCCTCCACTTT. As protein: CASSLGQGTSPLHF.

The V gene is TRBV14, the J gene TRBJ2-6; D may correspond to TRBD1 or TRBD2 (5 bases each). The V gene lost 10 bases and the J gene lost 0 bases, with 13 bases spanning the gap. This CDR3 region has 15 residues. CDR1 and CDR2 from the germline V gene are SGHDN and FVKESK. CDR3 residues: CATGDHLSGANVLTF. CDR3 nucleotides: TGTGCCACTGGGGACCACCTCTCTGGGGCCAACGTCCTGACTTTC.

The genes are TRBV5-1 and TRBJ2-1, with 9 nucleotides matching TRBD2. Germline V gives CDR1 SGHRS, CDR2 YFSETQ. Trimming took 3 bases from V and 5 from J; bases not matched to a gene: 12. The CDR3 is 17 amino acids. The CDR3 DNA reads as TGCGCCAGCAGCTGGGGGACGACTAGCGGAAAACACAATGAGCAGTTCTTC. It specifies CASSWGTTSGKHNEQFF.

The genes are TRBV20-1 and TRBJ2-7; D possibly corresponds to TRBD2 (5 bases). The V end lost 6 bases, the J end lost 2 bases, and 11 bases lay between the germline ends. Germline V gene lookup returns CDR1 DFQATT and CDR2 SNEGSKA (reference sequence). The CDR3 runs to 12 residues. In DNA, the CDR3 is TGCAGTGCCGGCCCGGGGACCTACGAGCAGTACTTC. It is translated as CSAGPGTYEQYF.

The rearrangement links TRBV5-1 to TRBJ2-3; 14 positions agree with TRBD2. Unmatched junction bases numbered 12, after V lost 4 bases and J lost 2 bases. CDR3 size: 19 residues. Germline V lookup: CDR1 SGHRS, CDR2 YFSETQ. The CDR3 sequence is CASSRVPGLAGASTDTQYF. CDR3 bases: TGCGCCAGCAGCCGTGTCCCGGGACTAGCGGGGGCCTCCACAGATACGCAGTATTTT. The full variable domain, with the rest looked up from reference TRBV5-1 and TRBJ2-3, is KAGVTQTPRYLIKTRGQQVTLSCSPISGHRSVSWYQQTPGQGLQFLFEYFSETQRNKGNFPGRFSGRQFSNSRSEMNVSTLELGDSALYLCASSRVPGLAGASTDTQYFGPGTRLTVL.

This clonotype was seen only a few times. V and J are TRBV14 and TRBJ2-2; D is possibly TRBD2 (5 bases). Germline-derived CDR1 and CDR2 are SGHDN and FVKESK. CDR3 length equals 13 residues. Trimming took 1 base from V and 7 from J, leaving 7 bases between them. CDR3 sequence (DNA): TGTGCCAGCAGCCAAGTAGGGAGCGGGGAGCTGTTTTTT. It is translated as CASSQVGSGELFF.

This chain joins TRBV20-1 and TRBJ1-2, with 10 bases identical to TRBD1. V gave up 1 base and J gave up 8 bases; unmatched junction bases: 7. CDR1 DFQATT and CDR2 SNEGSKA come from the germline V gene (reference sequence). CDR3 size: 14 residues. The CDR3 region is CSARVPGQGNGYTF. The CDR3 region has the DNA TGCAGTGCTAGAGTTCCGGGACAGGGGAACGGCTACACCTTC.

This clonotype occurred once. V gene TRBV6-5 combines with J gene TRBJ1-5; D uncertain. The CDR3 has 15 amino acids. In germline, CDR1 is MNHEY, CDR2 SVGAGI. Deletions cut 2 bases from V and 7 bases from J, with 15 bases between. The CDR3 loop reads CASSYLGTFGQPQHF. In DNA form, the CDR3 reads TGTGCCAGCAGTTACCTCGGCACCTTTGGACAGCCCCAGCATTTT.

V and J are TRBV12-3 or TRBV12-4 and TRBJ2-7, with a possible D match to TRBD1 (6 bases). This CDR3 contains 12 residues. Trimming shortened V by 5 bases and J by 9 bases, and 14 bases separated the two germline ends. CDR3 sequence: CASSTGTRGQYF. In nucleotides, the CDR3 is TGTGCCAGCAGTACGGGGACAAGGGGGCAGTACTTC.